This note documents a single TCR beta chain sequence. The target antigen is unknown. The CDR3 extends over 13 amino acids. Trimming took 7 bases from V and 0 from J, leaving 9 bases between them. CDR1 is SNHLY and CDR2 is FYNNEI in the germline V gene. Sequencing used immunoSEQ multiplex PCR; TCRdb keeps in-frame clones, though not all of them. The sample lists some 70,000 clones, roughly 90% occurring once. The sample belongs to a study of OX40 agonist ivuxolimab in advanced cancers. Broader study findings: Blood T cells, both CD4+ and CD8+, expanded clonally by week 6 at 0.1 to 3.0 mg/kg. Partial responders receiving 0.1-3.0 mg/kg showed among the lowest clonal expansion. Low normalized T-cell clonal expansion also characterized some of the nonresponders. The authors did not determine the antigen specificity of the expanded peripheral T cells.

This clonotype originated in an adult with an advanced solid tumor such as melanoma, head and neck, liver or kidney cancer. The sequencing used CD4+ or CD8+ T cells sorted from blood, collected in a trial of the OX40 agonist ivuxolimab. The rearrangement uses TRBV2 and TRBJ1-1; perhaps TRBD1 as D (6 bases). The CDR3 DNA reads TGTGCCAGCACAGGGGAAATGAACACTGAAGCTTTCTTT. Translated, it gives CASTGEMNTEAFF.